This record looks at one T cell receptor beta chain sequence and its context. The target antigen is unknown. This sample was included in a study of glioma-infiltrating T cells after dendritic cell vaccination. Study-wide points: Higher pretreatment TIL content predicted longer progression-free time and survival.

The repertoire was sequenced with immunoSEQ multiplex PCR; TCRdb's copy has only in-frame clones and lacks some. The repertoire holds 45,000 to 50,000 clones, roughly 87% seen once, with around 10% in the top ten. CDR1 is SGHRS and CDR2 is YFSETQ in the germline V gene. With 0 bases clipped from V and 3 bases from J, the junction kept 2 bases outside the gene matches. The CDR3 covers 16 residues. The chain employs TRBV5-1 and TRBJ2-5, with 13 bases that match TRBD2. The receptor was isolated from a human donor with glioblastoma. The sample here was blood, taken before dendritic cell vaccination. CDR3 loop: CASSLAGLAGKETQYF. As DNA, the CDR3 is TGCGCCAGCAGCTTGGCGGGACTAGCGGGGAAAGAGACCCAGTACTTC.